Listed below are T cell receptor beta chains from one sample, sequenced in a study of blood T cell repertoires in COVID-19. Method: immunoSEQ multiplex PCR; TCRdb's copy keeps in-frame clones and lacks some. The sample has under 200,000 clones; roughly 85% are singletons. The source material was PBMCs or T cells enriched from blood (not recorded which). The receptors derive from a man between 60 and 75 years old who had recovered from COVID-19. CDR3s include the opening cysteine and the closing phenylalanine or tryptophan. A D gene is named only where the DNA matches it firmly. Clone sizes are given selectively: once, few, many, or a class where the clone is expanded.

TRBD1	TRBV6-5	TRBJ1-5	NA	TGTGCCAGCACCAGGGGGAACAATCAGCCCCAGCATTTT	CASTRGNNQPQHF
NA	TRBV5-8	TRBJ2-4	NA	TGTGCCAGCAGCGCGAGGGAATTTGGGATTCAGTACTTC	CASSAREFGIQYF
TRBD2	TRBV19	TRBJ2-7	few	TGTGCTTCTAGCGGGAACCTCGACTCCTACGAGCAGTACTTC	CASSGNLDSYEQYF
TRBD1	TRBV11-3	TRBJ2-7	few	TGTGCCAGCAGCTCCGACAGGGGAACCTACGAGCAGTACTTC	CASSSDRGTYEQYF
NA	TRBV5-1	TRBJ2-3	NA	TGCGCCAGCAGCCTCGGGACACAATTCACAGATACGCAGTATTTT	CASSLGTQFTDTQYF
NA	TRBV7-2	TRBJ1-1	NA	TGTGCCAGCAGTTATACCACAGTGAACACTGAAGCTTTCTTT	CASSYTTVNTEAFF
TRBD2	TRBV5-1	TRBJ2-7	NA	TGCGCCAGCAGCCTGGGGACTAGCGGAAGCTACGAGCAGTACTTC	CASSLGTSGSYEQYF
TRBD1	TRBV5-1	TRBJ2-7	NA	TGCGCCAGCAGCAGGCGGACAGGCTCCTACGAGCAGTACTTC	CASSRRTGSYEQYF
TRBD1	TRBV2	TRBJ1-6	few	TGTGCCAGCAGTGAAATGGGACAGGGAGGATCACCCCTCCACTTT	CASSEMGQGGSPLHF
TRBD2	TRBV4-1	TRBJ2-2	NA	TGCGCCAGCAGCCACACCTTACTAGCGGGGGGGCCGATAGTGCGAAGGGAGCTGTTTTTT	CASSHTLLAGGPIVRRELFF
NA	TRBV5-1	TRBJ1-6	NA	TGCGCCAGCAGGGGGGAGGGTGAAAATTCACCCCTCCACTTT	CASRGEGENSPLHF
TRBD1	TRBV5-4	TRBJ1-4	few	TGTGCCAGCAGCTTGGCCGGGATGGGGACAGGGGGCGAAAAACTGTTTTTT	CASSLAGMGTGGEKLFF
TRBD1	TRBV9	TRBJ1-5	NA	TGTGCCAGCAGCGGAGGGGGCAGGGGGCCCCAGCATTTT	CASSGGGRGPQHF
NA	TRBV5-1	TRBJ2-2	NA	TGCGCCAGCAGCTTGGTTCAGGGAAACACCGGGGAGCTGTTTTTT	CASSLVQGNTGELFF
NA	TRBV2	TRBJ2-7	NA	TGTGCCAGCCGTACCAGCGTACCTGAGGAGCAGTACTTC	CASRTSVPEEQYF
TRBD2	TRBV5-1	TRBJ2-5	once	TGCGCCAGCACCCCTAGCGGGGGGGACCAAGAGACCCAGTACTTC	CASTPSGGDQETQYF
TRBD1	TRBV3-1/TRBV3-2	TRBJ1-4	NA	TGTGCCAGCAGCCCAGAAGACAGGGGGCATGAAAAACTGTTTTTT	CASSPEDRGHEKLFF
NA	TRBV5-5	TRBJ1-4	NA	TGTGCCAGCAGCCCGTTGGGCAGGGAGGTTGAAAAACTGTTTTTT	CASSPLGREVEKLFF
TRBD2	TRBV11-2	TRBJ2-2	NA	TGTGCCAGCAGCTTAGATCCCGGACTAGCGGGTAACACCGGGGAGCTGTTTTTT	CASSLDPGLAGNTGELFF
NA	TRBV5-1	TRBJ2-3	NA	TGCGCCAGCAGCTTGGCGACTATCCCCGGCACAGATACGCAGTATTTT	CASSLATIPGTDTQYF
TRBD1	TRBV7-8	TRBJ1-2	NA	TGTGCCAGCAGCTTAGCCACGGGACAGGGCTATGGCTACACCTTC	CASSLATGQGYGYTF
NA	TRBV19	TRBJ2-2	NA	TGTGCCAGTAGTATCCCGTTGAGAGCCTCGAACACCGGGGAGCTGTTTTTT	CASSIPLRASNTGELFF
NA	TRBV3-1/TRBV3-2	TRBJ1-6	few	TGTGCCAGCAGCCAAGCGGCGGTGAATAATTCACCCCTCCACTTT	CASSQAAVNNSPLHF
NA	TRBV28	TRBJ1-6	NA	TGTGCCAGCAGTCGACAGATCTATAATTCACCCCTCCACTTT	CASSRQIYNSPLHF
NA	TRBV28	TRBJ1-5	NA	TGTGCCAGCAAAAGGGGTAATAGCAATCAGCCCCAGCATTTT	CASKRGNSNQPQHF
TRBD2	TRBV30	TRBJ2-7	NA	TGTGCCTGGAGTAGTAGCGGGGGGCCCGCCGGCGAGCAGTACTTC	CAWSSSGGPAGEQYF
TRBD1	TRBV3-1/TRBV3-2	TRBJ2-1	NA	TGTGCCAGCAGCCCTCCGGGACAGGGGCGCAATGAGCAGTTCTTC	CASSPPGQGRNEQFF
NA	TRBV4-2	TRBJ1-4	many	TGTGCCAGCAGCCAAGATCGGGACAAAAATGAAAAACTGTTTTTT	CASSQDRDKNEKLFF
NA	TRBV9	TRBJ1-4	NA	TGTGCCAGCAGCGCCCGGACACCCATGACTAATGAAAAACTGTTTTTT	CASSARTPMTNEKLFF
TRBD1	TRBV24-1	TRBJ2-1	NA	TGTGCCACCAGTGATCGCGACAGGGGGCTCGTAAGCTCCTACAATGAGCAGTTCTTC	CATSDRDRGLVSSYNEQFF
NA	TRBV28	TRBJ1-6	NA	TGTGCCAGCAGTGTTGAACAGGTTTCGCGTAATTCACCCCTCCACTTT	CASSVEQVSRNSPLHF
NA	TRBV13	TRBJ1-3	NA	TGTGCCAGCAGCTCAGCCAAGAGGGAGAGCTCTGGAAACACCATATATTTT	CASSSAKRESSGNTIYF
NA	TRBV13	TRBJ2-7	NA	TGTGCCAGCAGCCTGAGCGCTGCCGCCAACGAGCAGTACTTC	CASSLSAAANEQYF
NA	TRBV5-6	TRBJ2-4	few	TGTGCCAGCAGCCCGTTCAGGGGCGGCATTCAGTACTTC	CASSPFRGGIQYF
TRBD1	TRBV5-1	TRBJ1-6	NA	TGCGCCAGCAGCTTGGGGACAGGGGGTAATTCACCCCTCCACTTT	CASSLGTGGNSPLHF
TRBD1	TRBV30	TRBJ1-3	NA	TGTGCCTGGACCCCGGACAGGGGGATCGCTGGAAACACCATATATTTT	CAWTPDRGIAGNTIYF
TRBD1	TRBV19	TRBJ2-3	NA	TGTGCCAGTAGTCCCGGACAGGGGGCTTACACAGATACGCAGTATTTT	CASSPGQGAYTDTQYF
NA	TRBV12-1	TRBJ1-5	NA	TGTGCCAGCAGCCCCTCCGGAGCGGGGAGCAATCAGCCCCAGCATTTT	CASSPSGAGSNQPQHF
NA	TRBV18	TRBJ2-3	once	TGTGCCAGCTCACCAGGCTCATCCGGGGTCGGAGATACGCAGTATTTT	CASSPGSSGVGDTQYF
NA	TRBV19	TRBJ1-1	NA	TGTGCCAGTAGTTCATCAGGGGCTGGGGACACTGAAGCTTTCTTT	CASSSSGAGDTEAFF
NA	TRBV11-2	TRBJ2-3	few	TGTGCCAGCAGCTTGGGACCCCGGGGGACAGATACGCAGTATTTT	CASSLGPRGTDTQYF
TRBD1	TRBV5-1	TRBJ2-2	NA	TGCGCCAGCAGCCTAAAGACAGGGGGAAGCGGGGAGCTGTTTTTT	CASSLKTGGSGELFF
NA	TRBV1	TRBJ1-1	NA	TGCACCAGCAGCTCCCTTGACAGGCTGTGGTTCTTT	CTSSSLDRLWFF
NA	TRBV28	TRBJ1-2	NA	TGTGCCAGCAGCTCCAGGTGGGGCTACACCTTC	CASSSRWGYTF
NA	TRBV2	TRBJ1-1	NA	TGTGCCAGTGCAAGGGAGCTAAACACTGAAGCTTTCTTT	CASARELNTEAFF
NA	TRBV5-6	TRBJ1-1	NA	TGTGCCAGCAGCGAGGACAGCAACACTGAAGCTTTCTTT	CASSEDSNTEAFF
TRBD1	TRBV27	TRBJ1-6	NA	TGTGCCAGCAGGATCCGGGACAGGGGACGGTCACCCCTCCACTTT	CASRIRDRGRSPLHF
NA	TRBV9	TRBJ1-1	NA	TGTGCCAGCAGCGCCAGGGGTTCGGCTGAAGCTTTCTTT	CASSARGSAEAFF
NA	TRBV19	TRBJ2-2	NA	TGTGCCAGTAGTACGGACAGAACCCCCGGGGAGCTGTTTTTT	CASSTDRTPGELFF
NA	TRBV27	TRBJ1-1	NA	TGTGCCAGCAGGAGCCTCTGGAACACTGAAGCTTTCTTT	CASRSLWNTEAFF
NA	TRBV5-5	TRBJ1-2	few	TGTGCCAGCAGCTCCTCAGGTGGTGGCTACACCTTC	CASSSSGGGYTF
TRBD1	TRBV6-2/TRBV6-3	TRBJ1-2	once	TGTGCCAGCAGTTACATACGTCAGGGGGCAGGAGATGGCTACACCTTC	CASSYIRQGAGDGYTF
TRBD1	TRBV19	TRBJ1-2	NA	TGTGCCAGTAGTATATCAGGGGGCACCTTGGATGGCTACACCTTC	CASSISGGTLDGYTF
TRBD1	TRBV6-7	TRBJ2-5	once	TGTGCCAGCAGTTACCACCGGGACAGGGGATGCCAAGAGACCCAGTACTTC	CASSYHRDRGCQETQYF
NA	TRBV2	TRBJ1-4	NA	TGTGCCAGCAGTGCGGGGGGTAATGAAAAACTGTTTTTT	CASSAGGNEKLFF
TRBD1	TRBV5-6	TRBJ2-7	NA	TGTGCCAGCAGCTGGGCTGGGACAGGGCCCTCCTACGAGCAGTACTTC	CASSWAGTGPSYEQYF